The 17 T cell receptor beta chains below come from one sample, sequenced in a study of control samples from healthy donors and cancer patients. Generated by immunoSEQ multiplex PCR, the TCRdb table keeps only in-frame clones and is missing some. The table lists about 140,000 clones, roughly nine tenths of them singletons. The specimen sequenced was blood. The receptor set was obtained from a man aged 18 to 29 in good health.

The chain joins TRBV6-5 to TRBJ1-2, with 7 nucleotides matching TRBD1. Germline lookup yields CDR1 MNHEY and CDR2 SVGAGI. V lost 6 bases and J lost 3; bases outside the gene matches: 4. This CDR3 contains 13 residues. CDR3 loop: CASSWTGDYGYTF. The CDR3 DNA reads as TGTGCCAGCAGCTGGACAGGTGACTATGGCTACACCTTC.

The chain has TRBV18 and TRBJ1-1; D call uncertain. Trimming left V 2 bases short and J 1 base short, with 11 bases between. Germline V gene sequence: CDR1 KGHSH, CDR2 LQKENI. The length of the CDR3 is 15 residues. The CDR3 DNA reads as TGTGCCAGCTCACCATTCGAGGGCTCGAACACTGAAGCTTTCTTT. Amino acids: CASSPFEGSNTEAFF. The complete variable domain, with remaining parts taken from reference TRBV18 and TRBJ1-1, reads NAGVMQNPRHLVRRRGQEARLRCSPMKGHSHVYWYRQLPEEGLKFMVYLQKENIIDESGMPKERFSAEFPKEGPSILRIQQVVRGDSAAYFCASSPFEGSNTEAFFGQGTRLTVV.

For the CDR3, the DNA is TGTGCCAGCAGCCCCTTGCGGAACACCGGGGAGCTGTTTTTT. Residues: CASSPLRNTGELFF. The chain is built from TRBV11-2 and TRBJ2-2; D is unclear. Per germline, CDR1 SGHAT and CDR2 FQNNGV. The CDR3 loop spans 14 amino acids. Trimming took off 5 bases at V and 1 base at J, with 8 bases between the two ends.

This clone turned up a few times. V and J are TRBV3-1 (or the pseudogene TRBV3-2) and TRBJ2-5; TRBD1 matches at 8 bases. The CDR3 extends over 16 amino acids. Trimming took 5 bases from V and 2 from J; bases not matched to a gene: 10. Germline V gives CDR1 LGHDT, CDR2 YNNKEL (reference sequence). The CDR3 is CASSFFGDRQQETQYF. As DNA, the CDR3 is TGTGCCAGCAGCTTTTTCGGGGACAGGCAGCAAGAGACCCAGTACTTC.

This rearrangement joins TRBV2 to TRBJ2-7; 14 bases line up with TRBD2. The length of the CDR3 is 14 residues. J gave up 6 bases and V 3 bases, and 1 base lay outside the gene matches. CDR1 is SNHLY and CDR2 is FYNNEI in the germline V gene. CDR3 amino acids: CASSETSGGAEQYF. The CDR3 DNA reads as TGTGCCAGCAGTGAGACTAGCGGGGGGGCCGAGCAGTACTTC.

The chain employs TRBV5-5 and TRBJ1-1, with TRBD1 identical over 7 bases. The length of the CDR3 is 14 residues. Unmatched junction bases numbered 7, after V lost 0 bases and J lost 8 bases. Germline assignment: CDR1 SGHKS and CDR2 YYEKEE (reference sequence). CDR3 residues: CASSLAEIQGEAFF. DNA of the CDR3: TGTGCCAGCAGCTTGGCCGAAATACAGGGGGAAGCTTTCTTT.

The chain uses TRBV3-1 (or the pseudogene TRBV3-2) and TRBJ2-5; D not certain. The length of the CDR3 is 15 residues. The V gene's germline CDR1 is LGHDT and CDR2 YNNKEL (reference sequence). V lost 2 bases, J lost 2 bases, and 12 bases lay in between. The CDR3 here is CASSQIRLGQETQYF. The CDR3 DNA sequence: TGTGCCAGCAGCCAAATCAGACTGGGGCAAGAGACCCAGTACTTC.

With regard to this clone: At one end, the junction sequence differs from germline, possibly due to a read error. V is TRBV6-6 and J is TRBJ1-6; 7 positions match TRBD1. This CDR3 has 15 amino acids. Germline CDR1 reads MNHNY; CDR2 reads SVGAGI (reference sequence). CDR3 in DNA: TGTGCCAGCAGTCTTTCCGGGACAGATAATTCACTCCTCCACTTT. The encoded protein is CASSLSGTDNSLLHF.

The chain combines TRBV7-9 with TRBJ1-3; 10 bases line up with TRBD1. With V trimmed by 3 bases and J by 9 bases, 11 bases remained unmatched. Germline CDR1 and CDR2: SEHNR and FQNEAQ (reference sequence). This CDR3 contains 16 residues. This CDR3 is CASSFGGTGDDSTIYF. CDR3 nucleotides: TGTGCCAGCAGCTTTGGCGGGACAGGGGATGACTCCACCATATATTTT.

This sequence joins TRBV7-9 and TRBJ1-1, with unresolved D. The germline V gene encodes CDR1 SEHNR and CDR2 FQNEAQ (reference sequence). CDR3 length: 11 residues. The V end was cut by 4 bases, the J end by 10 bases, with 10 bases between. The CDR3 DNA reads TGTGCCAGCAGCTCGGGGTTCGGAGCTTTCTTT. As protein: CASSSGFGAFF.

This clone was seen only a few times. Here the CDR3 DNA reads TGTGCCAGCAGCCCCGGGACAGTCTCTGGAAACACCATATATTTT. This encodes CASSPGTVSGNTIYF. This chain connects TRBV7-8 to TRBJ1-3; TRBD1 aligns across 7 bases. Germline trimming cut 5 bases from V and 0 bases from J; bases unmatched to any gene: 4. In germline, CDR1 is SGHVS, CDR2 FQNEAQ. The CDR3 runs 15 residues. The whole variable domain, remainder taken from reference TRBV7-8 and TRBJ1-3, is GAGVSQSPRYKVAKRGQDVALRCDPISGHVSLFWYQQALGQGPEFLTYFQNEAQLDKSGLPSDRFFAERPEGSVSTLKIQRTQQEDSAVYLCASSPGTVSGNTIYFGEGSWLTVV.

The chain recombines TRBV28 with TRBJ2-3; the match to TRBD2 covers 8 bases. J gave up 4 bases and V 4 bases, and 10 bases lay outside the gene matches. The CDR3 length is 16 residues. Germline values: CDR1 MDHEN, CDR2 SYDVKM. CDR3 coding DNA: TGTGCCAGCAGTTCCCCGGGGATGCGGGGGGCAGATACGCAGTATTTT. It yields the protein CASSSPGMRGADTQYF.

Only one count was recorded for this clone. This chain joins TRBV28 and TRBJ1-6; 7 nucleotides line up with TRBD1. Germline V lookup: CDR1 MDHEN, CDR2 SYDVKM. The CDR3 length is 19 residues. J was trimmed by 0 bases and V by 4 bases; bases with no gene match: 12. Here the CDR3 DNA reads TGTGCCAGCAGTTCATCGACAGGGTTCGGGAGCTCCTATAATTCACCCCTCCACTTT. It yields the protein CASSSSTGFGSSYNSPLHF.

The CDR3 protein is CASYTTGQGAFF. The CDR3 nucleotides are TGTGCCAGCTATACGACAGGCCAGGGAGCTTTCTTT. The rearrangement joins TRBV19 to TRBJ1-1, with a weak D call TRBD1 (6 bases). V lost 9 bases and J lost 10, with 18 bases in between. This CDR3 contains 12 residues. CDR1 and CDR2 (germline): LNHDA, SQIVND (reference sequence).

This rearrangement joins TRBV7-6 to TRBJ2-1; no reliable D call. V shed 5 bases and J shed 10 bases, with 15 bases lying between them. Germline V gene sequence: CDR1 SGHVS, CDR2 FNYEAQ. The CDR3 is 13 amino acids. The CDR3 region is CASSPEVVGEQFF. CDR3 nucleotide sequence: TGTGCCAGCAGCCCAGAAGTGGTAGGCGAGCAGTTCTTC.

CDR3: CASSLGPAHGGETQYF. In DNA form, the CDR3 reads TGTGCCAGCAGCTTAGGACCCGCGCATGGAGGAGAGACCCAGTACTTC. The V call is TRBV5-6, the J call TRBJ2-5; possibly TRBD2 for D (5 bases). There are 16 residues in the CDR3. V was trimmed by 2 bases and J by 4 bases, leaving 18 bases between them. CDR1 SGHDT and CDR2 YYEEEE come from the germline V gene.

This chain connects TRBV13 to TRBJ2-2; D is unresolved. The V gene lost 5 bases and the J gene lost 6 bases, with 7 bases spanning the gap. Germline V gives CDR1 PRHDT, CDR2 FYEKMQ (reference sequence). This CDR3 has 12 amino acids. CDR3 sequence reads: CASSLLPGELFF. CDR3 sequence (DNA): TGTGCCAGCAGCCTGCTACCCGGGGAGCTGTTTTTT.